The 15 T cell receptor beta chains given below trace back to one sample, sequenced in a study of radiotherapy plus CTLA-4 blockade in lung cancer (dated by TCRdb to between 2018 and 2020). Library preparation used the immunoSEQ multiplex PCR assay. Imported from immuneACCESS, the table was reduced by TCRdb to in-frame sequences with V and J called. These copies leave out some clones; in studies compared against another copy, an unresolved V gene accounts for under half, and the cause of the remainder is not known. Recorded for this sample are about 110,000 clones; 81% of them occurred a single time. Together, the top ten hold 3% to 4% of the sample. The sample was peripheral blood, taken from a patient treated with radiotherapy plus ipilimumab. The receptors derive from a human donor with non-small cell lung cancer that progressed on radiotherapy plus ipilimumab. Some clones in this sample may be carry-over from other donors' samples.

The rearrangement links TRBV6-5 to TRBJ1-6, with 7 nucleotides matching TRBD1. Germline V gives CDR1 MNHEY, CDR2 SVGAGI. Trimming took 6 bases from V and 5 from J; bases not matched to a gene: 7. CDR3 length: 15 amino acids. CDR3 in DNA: TGTGCCAGCAGACCGCCGGGACAGAATAATTCACCCCTCCACTTT. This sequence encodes CASRPPGQNNSPLHF.

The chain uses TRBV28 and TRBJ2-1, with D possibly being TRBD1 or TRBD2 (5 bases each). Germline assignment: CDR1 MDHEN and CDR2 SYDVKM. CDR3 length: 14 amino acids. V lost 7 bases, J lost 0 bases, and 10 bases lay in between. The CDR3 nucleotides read TGTGCCAGCACTAAGGGGAGCTCCTACAATGAGCAGTTCTTC. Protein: CASTKGSSYNEQFF. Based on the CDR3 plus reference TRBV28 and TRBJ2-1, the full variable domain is DVKVTQSSRYLVKRTGEKVFLECVQDMDHENMFWYRQDPGLGLRLIYFSYDVKMKEKGDIPEGYSVSREKKERFSLILESASTNQTSMYLCASTKGSSYNEQFFGPGTRLTVL.

CDR3 bases: TGTGCCAGCAGCTTGGGCCAAAGGTACGAGCAGTACTTC. It codes for CASSLGQRYEQYF. The chain joins TRBV11-3 to TRBJ2-7, with D hard to call. V lost 3 bases and J 4 bases, leaving 10 bases between the germline ends. Germline V gene data show CDR1 as SGHNT and CDR2 as YENEEA. The CDR3 has 13 amino acids.

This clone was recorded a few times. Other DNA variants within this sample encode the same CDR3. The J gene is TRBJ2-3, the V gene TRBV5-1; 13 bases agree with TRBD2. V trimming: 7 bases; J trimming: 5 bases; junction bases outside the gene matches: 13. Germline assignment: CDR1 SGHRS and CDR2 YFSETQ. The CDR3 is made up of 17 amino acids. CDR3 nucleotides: TGCGCCAGCGGCGGACTAGCGGGGGCGCGAGGAGAAGATACGCAGTATTTT. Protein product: CASGGLAGARGEDTQYF. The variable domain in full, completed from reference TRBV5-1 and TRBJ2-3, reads KAGVTQTPRYLIKTRGQQVTLSCSPISGHRSVSWYQQTPGQGLQFLFEYFSETQRNKGNFPGRFSGRQFSNSRSEMNVSTLELGDSALYLCASGGLAGARGEDTQYFGPGTRLTVL.

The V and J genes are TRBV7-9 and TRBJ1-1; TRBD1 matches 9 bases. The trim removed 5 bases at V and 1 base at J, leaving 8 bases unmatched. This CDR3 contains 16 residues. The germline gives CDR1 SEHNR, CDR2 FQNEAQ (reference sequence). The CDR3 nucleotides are TGTGCCAGCAGCCCTGGACCGGGACAGGGGAACACTGAAGCTTTCTTT. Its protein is CASSPGPGQGNTEAFF.

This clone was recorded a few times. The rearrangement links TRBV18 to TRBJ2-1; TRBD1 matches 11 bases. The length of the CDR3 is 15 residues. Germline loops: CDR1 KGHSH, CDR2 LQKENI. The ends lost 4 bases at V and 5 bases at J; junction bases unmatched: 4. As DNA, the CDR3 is TGTGCCAGCTCACTCCGGGACAGGGGGAACAATGAGCAGTTCTTC. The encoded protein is CASSLRDRGNNEQFF.

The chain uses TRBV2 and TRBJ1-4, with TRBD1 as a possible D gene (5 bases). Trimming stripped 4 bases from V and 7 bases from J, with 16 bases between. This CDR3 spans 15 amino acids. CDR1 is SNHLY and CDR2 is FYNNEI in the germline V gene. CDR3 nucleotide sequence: TGTGCCAGCAGTGGGTGGACACCCGGGCCTGAAAAACTGTTTTTT. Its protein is CASSGWTPGPEKLFF.

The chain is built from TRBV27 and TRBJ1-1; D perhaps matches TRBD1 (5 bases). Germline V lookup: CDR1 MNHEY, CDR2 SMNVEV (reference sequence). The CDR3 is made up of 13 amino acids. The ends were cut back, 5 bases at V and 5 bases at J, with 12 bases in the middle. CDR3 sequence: CASSPWGGTEAFF. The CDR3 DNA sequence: TGTGCCAGCAGTCCTTGGGGGGGAACTGAAGCTTTCTTT.

DNA of the CDR3: TGCAGCGTTGGGGGTCAGGGTATTCAGCCCCAGCATTTT. Its translation: CSVGGQGIQPQHF. V is TRBV29-1 and J is TRBJ1-5; tentatively, D is TRBD1 (5 bases). Trimming shortened V by 4 bases and J by 6 bases, and 13 bases separated the two germline ends. Germline V lookup: CDR1 SQVTM, CDR2 ANQGSEA. This CDR3 region has 13 residues.

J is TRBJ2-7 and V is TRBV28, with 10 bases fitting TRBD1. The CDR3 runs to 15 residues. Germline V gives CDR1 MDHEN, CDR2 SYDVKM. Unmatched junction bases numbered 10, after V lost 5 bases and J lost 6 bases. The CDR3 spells CASSPRDRGWSEQYF. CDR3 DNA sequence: TGTGCCAGCAGTCCCCGGGACAGGGGCTGGTCCGAGCAGTACTTC. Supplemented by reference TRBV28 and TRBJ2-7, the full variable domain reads DVKVTQSSRYLVKRTGEKVFLECVQDMDHENMFWYRQDPGLGLRLIYFSYDVKMKEKGDIPEGYSVSREKKERFSLILESASTNQTSMYLCASSPRDRGWSEQYFGPGTRLTVT.

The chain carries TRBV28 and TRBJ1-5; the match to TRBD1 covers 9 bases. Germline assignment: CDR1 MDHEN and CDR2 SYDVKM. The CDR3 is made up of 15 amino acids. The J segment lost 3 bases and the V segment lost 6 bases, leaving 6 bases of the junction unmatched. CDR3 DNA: TGTGCCAGCAGGCGGGACAGGGAGGACAATCAGCCCCAGCATTTT. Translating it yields CASRRDREDNQPQHF.

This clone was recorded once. CDR3 protein: CASSTQTGGGETQYF. The CDR3 bases are TGTGCCAGCAGCACGCAAACAGGGGGCGGGGAGACCCAGTACTTC. The V call is TRBV7-2, the J call TRBJ2-5; 9 bases fit TRBD1. CDR1 and CDR2 from the germline V gene are SGHTA and FQGNSA. V was clipped by 5 bases and J by 5 bases; unmatched bases: 9. The CDR3 covers 15 residues.

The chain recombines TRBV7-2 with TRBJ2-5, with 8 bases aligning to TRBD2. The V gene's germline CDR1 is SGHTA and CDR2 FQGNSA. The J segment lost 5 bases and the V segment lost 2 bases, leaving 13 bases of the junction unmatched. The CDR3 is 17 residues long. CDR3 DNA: TGTGCCAGCAGCTTATATGGAGCGGGGGACCCCAGTGAGACCCAGTACTTC. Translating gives CASSLYGAGDPSETQYF.

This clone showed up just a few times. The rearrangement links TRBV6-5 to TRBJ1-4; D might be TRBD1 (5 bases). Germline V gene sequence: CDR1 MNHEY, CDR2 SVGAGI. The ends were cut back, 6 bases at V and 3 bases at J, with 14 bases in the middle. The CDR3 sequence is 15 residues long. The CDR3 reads CASRGRDEANEKLFF. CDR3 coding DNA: TGTGCCAGCAGGGGACGTGACGAGGCTAATGAAAAACTGTTTTTT.

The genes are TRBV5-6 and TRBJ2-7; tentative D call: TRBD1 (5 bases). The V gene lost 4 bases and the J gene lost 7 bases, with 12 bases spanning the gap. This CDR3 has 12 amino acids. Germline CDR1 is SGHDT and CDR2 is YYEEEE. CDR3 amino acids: CASSPGPGEQYF. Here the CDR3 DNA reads TGTGCCAGCAGCCCAGGGCCCGGGGAGCAGTACTTC.